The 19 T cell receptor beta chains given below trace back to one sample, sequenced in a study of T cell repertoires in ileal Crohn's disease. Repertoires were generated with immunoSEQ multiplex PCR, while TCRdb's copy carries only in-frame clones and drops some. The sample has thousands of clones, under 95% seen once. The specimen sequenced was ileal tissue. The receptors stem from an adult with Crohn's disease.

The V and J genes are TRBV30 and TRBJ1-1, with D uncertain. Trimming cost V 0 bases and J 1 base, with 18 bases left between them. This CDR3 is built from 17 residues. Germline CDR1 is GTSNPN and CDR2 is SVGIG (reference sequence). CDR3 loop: CAWSVFRLAFGNTEAFF. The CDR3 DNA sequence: TGTGCCTGGAGTGTTTTTCGGTTAGCCTTCGGGAACACTGAAGCTTTCTTT.

In DNA form, the CDR3 reads TGCGCCAGCAGCCAAGATCTGAAGGACAGGGGGCGAGCTAATGAAAAACTGTTTTTT. It codes for CASSQDLKDRGRANEKLFF. The V call is TRBV4-1, the J call TRBJ1-4, with TRBD1 matching over 11 bases. After removal of 0 bases from V and 3 bases from J, the junction contained 9 bases not matched to a gene. Germline V CDR1 and CDR2: MGHRA, YSYEKL. This CDR3 spans 19 amino acids.

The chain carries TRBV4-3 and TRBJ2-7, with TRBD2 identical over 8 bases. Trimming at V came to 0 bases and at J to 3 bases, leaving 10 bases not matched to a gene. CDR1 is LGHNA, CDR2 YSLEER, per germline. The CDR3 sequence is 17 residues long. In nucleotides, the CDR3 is TGCGCCAGCAGCCAAGATATCGGAGCGGGGGCCAGCTACGAGCAGTACTTC. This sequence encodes CASSQDIGAGASYEQYF.

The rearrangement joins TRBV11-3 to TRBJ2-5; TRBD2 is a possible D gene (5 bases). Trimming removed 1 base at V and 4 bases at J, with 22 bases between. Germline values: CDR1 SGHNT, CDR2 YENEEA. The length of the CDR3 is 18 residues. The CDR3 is CASSLAAIFEGFGETQYF. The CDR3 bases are TGTGCCAGCAGCTTAGCGGCCATTTTTGAGGGTTTTGGAGAGACCCAGTACTTC.

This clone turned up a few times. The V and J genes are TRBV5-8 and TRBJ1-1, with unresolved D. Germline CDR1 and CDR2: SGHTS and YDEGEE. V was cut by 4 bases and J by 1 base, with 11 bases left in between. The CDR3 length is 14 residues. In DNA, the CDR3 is TGTGCCAGCAGCGCATTTACTCCGAACACTGAAGCTTTCTTT. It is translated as CASSAFTPNTEAFF. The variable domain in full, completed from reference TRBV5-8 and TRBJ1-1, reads EAGVTQSPTHLIKTRGQQATLRCSPISGHTSVYWYQQALGLGLQFLLWYDEGEERNRGNFPPRFSGRQFPNYSSELNVNALELEDSALYLCASSAFTPNTEAFFGQGTRLTVV.

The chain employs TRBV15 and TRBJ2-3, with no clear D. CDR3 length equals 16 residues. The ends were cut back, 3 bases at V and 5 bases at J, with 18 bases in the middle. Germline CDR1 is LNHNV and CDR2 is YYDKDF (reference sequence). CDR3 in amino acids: CATSSLGPIDEDTQYF. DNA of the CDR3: TGTGCCACCAGCAGTCTAGGCCCCATAGATGAAGATACGCAGTATTTT.

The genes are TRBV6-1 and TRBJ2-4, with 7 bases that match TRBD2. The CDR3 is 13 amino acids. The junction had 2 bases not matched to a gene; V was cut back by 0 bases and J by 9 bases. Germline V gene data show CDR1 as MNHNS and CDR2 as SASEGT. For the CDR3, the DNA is TGTGCCAGCAGTGAAGCCGGACTAGTCATTCAGTACTTC. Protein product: CASSEAGLVIQYF.

The CDR3 loop is CASSPPGGTTDTDTQYF. CDR3 DNA sequence: TGTGCCAGCAGCCCTCCGGGGGGGACCACAGACACAGATACGCAGTATTTT. This chain joins TRBV9 and TRBJ2-3; 8 nucleotides align to TRBD2. The germline V gene has CDR1 SGDLS and CDR2 YYNGEE. The CDR3 covers 17 residues. V gave up 4 bases and J gave up 2 bases; unmatched junction bases: 12.

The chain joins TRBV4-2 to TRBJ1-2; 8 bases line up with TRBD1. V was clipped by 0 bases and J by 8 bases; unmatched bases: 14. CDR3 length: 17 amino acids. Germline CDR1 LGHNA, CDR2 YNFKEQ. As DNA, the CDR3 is TGTGCCAGCAGCCAAGATATAGCAACAGGGGGTGGGAAAGGCTACACCTTC. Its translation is CASSQDIATGGGKGYTF.

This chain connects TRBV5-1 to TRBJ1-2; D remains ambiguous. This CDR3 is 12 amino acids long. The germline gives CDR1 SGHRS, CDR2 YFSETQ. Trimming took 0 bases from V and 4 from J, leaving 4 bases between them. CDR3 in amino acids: CASSLGAYGYTF. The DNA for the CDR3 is TGCGCCAGCAGCTTGGGGGCCTATGGCTACACCTTC. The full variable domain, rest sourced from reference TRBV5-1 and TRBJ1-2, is KAGVTQTPRYLIKTRGQQVTLSCSPISGHRSVSWYQQTPGQGLQFLFEYFSETQRNKGNFPGRFSGRQFSNSRSEMNVSTLELGDSALYLCASSLGAYGYTFGSGTRLTVV.

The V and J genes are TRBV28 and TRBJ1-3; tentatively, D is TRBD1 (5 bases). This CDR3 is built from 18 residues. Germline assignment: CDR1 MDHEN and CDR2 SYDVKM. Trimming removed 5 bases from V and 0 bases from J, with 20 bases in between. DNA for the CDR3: TGTGCCAGCAGTCGTACAGGAAACCCGGGTCTCTCTGGAAACACCATATATTTT. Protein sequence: CASSRTGNPGLSGNTIYF.

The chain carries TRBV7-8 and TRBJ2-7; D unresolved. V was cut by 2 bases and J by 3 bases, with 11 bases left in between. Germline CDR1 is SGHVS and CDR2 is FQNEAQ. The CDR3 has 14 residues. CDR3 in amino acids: CASSLFGGYYEQYF. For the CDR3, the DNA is TGTGCCAGCAGCTTATTCGGCGGCTACTACGAGCAGTACTTC.

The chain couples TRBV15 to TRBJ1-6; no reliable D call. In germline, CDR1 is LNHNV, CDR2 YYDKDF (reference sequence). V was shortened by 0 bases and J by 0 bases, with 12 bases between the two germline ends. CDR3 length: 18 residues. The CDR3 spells CATSRDPTPSSYNSPLHF. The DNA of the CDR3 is TGTGCCACCAGCAGAGATCCGACACCCAGCTCCTATAATTCACCCCTCCACTTT.

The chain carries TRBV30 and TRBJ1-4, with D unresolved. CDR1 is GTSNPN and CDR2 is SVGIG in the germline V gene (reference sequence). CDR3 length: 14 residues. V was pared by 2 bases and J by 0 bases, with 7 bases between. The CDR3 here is CAWSPTATNEKLFF. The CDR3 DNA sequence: TGTGCCTGGAGTCCGACTGCAACTAATGAAAAACTGTTTTTT.

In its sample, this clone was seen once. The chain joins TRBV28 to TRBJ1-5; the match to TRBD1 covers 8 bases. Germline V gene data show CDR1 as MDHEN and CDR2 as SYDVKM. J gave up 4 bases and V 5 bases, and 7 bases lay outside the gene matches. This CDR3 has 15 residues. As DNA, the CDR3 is TGTGCCAGCAGTCTGACAGGGGCTAGGAATCAGCCCCAGCATTTT. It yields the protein CASSLTGARNQPQHF.

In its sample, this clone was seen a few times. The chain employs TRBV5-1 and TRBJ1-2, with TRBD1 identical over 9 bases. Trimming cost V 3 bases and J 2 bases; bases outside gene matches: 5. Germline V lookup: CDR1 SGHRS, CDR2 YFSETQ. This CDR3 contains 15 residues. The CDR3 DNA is TGCGCCAGCAGCTACGGACAGGGGAGAAACTATGGCTACACCTTC. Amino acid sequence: CASSYGQGRNYGYTF.

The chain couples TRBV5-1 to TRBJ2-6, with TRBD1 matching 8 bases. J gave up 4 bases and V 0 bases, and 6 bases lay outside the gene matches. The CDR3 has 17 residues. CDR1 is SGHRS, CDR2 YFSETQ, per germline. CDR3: CASSLDGRQGGANVLTF. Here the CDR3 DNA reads TGCGCCAGCAGCTTGGATGGACGACAGGGGGGGGCCAACGTCCTGACTTTC.

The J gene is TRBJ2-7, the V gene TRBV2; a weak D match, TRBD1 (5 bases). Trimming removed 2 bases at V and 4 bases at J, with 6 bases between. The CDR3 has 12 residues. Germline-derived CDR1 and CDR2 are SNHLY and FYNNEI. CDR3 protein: CASSESGYEQYF. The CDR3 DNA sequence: TGTGCCAGCAGTGAATCAGGGTACGAGCAGTACTTC. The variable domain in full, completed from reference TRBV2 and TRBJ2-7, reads EPEVTQTPSHQVTQMGQEVILRCVPISNHLYFYWYRQILGQKVEFLVSFYNNEISEKSEIFDDQFSVERPDGSNFTLKIRSTKLEDSAMYFCASSESGYEQYFGPGTRLTVT.

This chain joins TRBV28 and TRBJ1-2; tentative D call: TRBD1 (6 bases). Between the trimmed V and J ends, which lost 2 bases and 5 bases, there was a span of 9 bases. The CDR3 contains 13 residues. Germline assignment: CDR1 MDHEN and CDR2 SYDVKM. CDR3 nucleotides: TGTGCCAGCAGTTTAAGCCAGGGGTATGGCTACACCTTC. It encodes CASSLSQGYGYTF.